This entry features one T cell receptor (beta chain) sequence. The sample originates from a study of blood T cell repertoires in COVID-19. The wider study: Samples representing acute and convalescent COVID-19 were sourced from the United States, Italy and Spain. T cells, B-cell-depleted T cells, or PBMCs provided the cDNA or gDNA that served as material.

V gave up 4 bases and J gave up 7 bases; unmatched junction bases: 4. Germline CDR1 reads LGHDT; CDR2 reads YNNKEL (reference sequence). The CDR3 spans 13 residues. Assay used: immunoSEQ multiplex PCR; TCRdb lists only in-frame clones, some missing. The sample has 130,000 or so clones, around 79% seen once. The receptor's source is a man at least 80 years old with acute or convalescent COVID-19. Sequenced sample: peripheral blood. The J gene is TRBJ2-1, the V gene TRBV3-1 (or the pseudogene TRBV3-2); 7 nucleotides align to TRBD1. The CDR3 here is CASSRFRGNEQFF. The CDR3 DNA sequence: TGTGCCAGCAGCCGTTTCAGGGGGAATGAGCAGTTCTTC.